The rows below give T cell receptor beta chains drawn from one sample of a study of T cell responses to AZD1222 COVID-19 vaccine. Data came from immunoSEQ multiplex PCR; TCRdb stores just in-frame clones and leaves some out. Among 100,000 to 150,000 clones listed, approximately 90% were seen once. This material consisted of peripheral blood, taken 28 days after the second AZD1222 dose. The receptor source for this set is an adult who received the AZD1222 COVID-19 vaccine. The CDR3 runs from the conserved cysteine through the conserved F or W. The D gene is left open where the match is weak. A row's size may be missing; if present it is once, few, many or a size class.

J | D | size | V | length | CDR3 | DNA
TRBJ1-4 | NA | NA | TRBV19 | 16 | CASSIGRQATNEKLFF | TGTGCCAGTAGTATAGGGCGGCAGGCAACTAATGAAAAACTGTTTTTT
TRBJ1-6 | NA | NA | TRBV20-1 | 10 | CSARIIDLHF | TGCAGTGCTAGAATTATTGACCTCCACTTT
TRBJ2-3 | NA | NA | TRBV27 | 16 | CASSLSAGGRLDTQYF | TGTGCCAGCAGTTTATCAGCGGGTGGGCGTCTAGATACGCAGTATTTT
TRBJ2-1 | NA | NA | TRBV7-3 | 16 | CASSPAAHIIYNEQFF | TGTGCCAGCAGCCCAGCGGCCCATATAATCTACAATGAGCAGTTCTTC
TRBJ1-1 | NA | NA | TRBV27 | 13 | CASSSRPNTEAFF | TGTGCCAGCAGTTCCCGACCGAACACTGAAGCTTTCTTT
TRBJ2-7 | NA | NA | TRBV27 | 14 | CATSHTPSSYEQYF | TGTGCCACCTCCCACACTCCGAGCTCCTACGAGCAGTACTTC
TRBJ1-3 | TRBD1 | NA | TRBV5-1 | 15 | CASSDRGREGNTIYF | TGCGCCAGCAGCGACAGGGGGCGAGAGGGAAACACCATATATTTT
TRBJ1-5 | TRBD1 | NA | TRBV6-1 | 16 | CASSDQQGAGNQPQHF | TGTGCCAGCAGTGACCAACAGGGGGCCGGCAATCAGCCCCAGCATTTT
TRBJ1-2 | NA | NA | TRBV6-4 | 14 | CASSDSNRVGGYTF | TGTGCCAGCAGTGACTCGAACAGGGTGGGTGGCTACACCTTC
TRBJ2-2 | NA | NA | TRBV6-5 | 15 | CASSYSQGRGGELFF | TGTGCCAGCAGTTACTCCCAGGGGCGGGGCGGGGAGCTGTTTTTT
TRBJ1-5 | TRBD1 | NA | TRBV5-3 | 14 | CARSGQGANQPQHF | TGTGCCAGAAGCGGCCAGGGGGCGAATCAGCCCCAGCATTTT
TRBJ1-2 | TRBD1 | once | TRBV12-3/TRBV12-4 | 13 | CASRSTGVRGYTF | TGTGCCAGCAGGTCGACAGGGGTTAGGGGCTACACCTTC
TRBJ1-5 | NA | NA | TRBV28 | 14 | CASRVGGVDQPQHF | TGTGCCAGCCGTGTCGGCGGGGTTGATCAGCCCCAGCATTTT
TRBJ1-5 | TRBD1 | NA | TRBV11-2 | 14 | CASSPGTGGQPQHF | TGTGCCAGCAGCCCTGGGACAGGCGGCCAGCCCCAGCATTTT
TRBJ2-3 | NA | NA | TRBV9 | 13 | CASSVEVSGMRYF | TGTGCCAGCAGCGTAGAAGTGTCCGGGATGAGGTATTTT
TRBJ2-7 | NA | NA | TRBV6-1 | 16 | CASSAKPGPISYEQYF | TGTGCCAGCAGTGCTAAGCCGGGACCAATTTCCTACGAGCAGTACTTC
TRBJ2-5 | NA | NA | TRBV2 | 11 | CASSEVKTQYF | TGTGCCAGCAGTGAAGTGAAGACCCAGTACTTC
TRBJ1-5 | NA | NA | TRBV24-1 | 16 | CATSDGAGASNQPQHF | TGTGCCACCAGTGATGGGGCAGGGGCGAGCAATCAGCCCCAGCATTTT
TRBJ1-5 | NA | NA | TRBV18 | 16 | CASSRDRKNSNQPQHF | TGTGCCAGCTCGCGAGACAGAAAAAATAGCAATCAGCCCCAGCATTTT
TRBJ2-5 | NA | NA | TRBV5-1 | 15 | CASSLSVGGGKTQYF | TGCGCCAGCAGCTTGTCAGTCGGGGGCGGGAAGACCCAGTACTTC
TRBJ2-6 | TRBD1 | NA | TRBV10-3 | 18 | CAISSTGGSLSGANVLTF | TGTGCCATCAGTAGTACAGGGGGCAGTCTCTCTGGGGCCAACGTCCTGACTTTC
TRBJ2-1 | TRBD2 | NA | TRBV24-1 | 16 | CATSDLVPSGYNEQFF | TGTGCCACCAGTGATTTGGTGCCTAGCGGATACAATGAGCAGTTCTTC
TRBJ1-1 | TRBD1 | once | TRBV2 | 18 | CASTNTGTGGWMNTEAFF | TGTGCCAGCACCAATACGGGGACAGGGGGCTGGATGAACACTGAAGCTTTCTTT
TRBJ2-7 | NA | NA | TRBV28 | 14 | CASSLGVASYEQYF | TGTGCCAGCAGCCTCGGGGTTGCATCCTACGAGCAGTACTTC
TRBJ2-1 | NA | NA | TRBV5-4 | 14 | CASSLGGSYNEQFF | TGTGCCAGCAGCTTGGGCGGATCTTACAATGAGCAGTTCTTC
TRBJ1-3 | NA | NA | TRBV23-1 | 18 | CASSQSSGLTNSGNTIYF | TGCGCCAGCAGTCAATCGAGTGGCCTAACAAACTCTGGAAACACCATATATTTT